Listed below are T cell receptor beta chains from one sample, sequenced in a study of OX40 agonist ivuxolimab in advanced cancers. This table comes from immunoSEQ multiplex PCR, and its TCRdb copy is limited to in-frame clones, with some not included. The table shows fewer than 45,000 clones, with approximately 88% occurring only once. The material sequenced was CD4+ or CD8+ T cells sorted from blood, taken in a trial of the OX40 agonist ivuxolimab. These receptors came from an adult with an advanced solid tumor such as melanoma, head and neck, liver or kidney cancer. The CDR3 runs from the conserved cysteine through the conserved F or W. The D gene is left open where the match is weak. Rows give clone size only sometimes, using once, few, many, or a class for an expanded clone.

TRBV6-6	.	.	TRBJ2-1	TGTGCCAGCAGTTACACGTCCTACAATGAGCAGTTCTTC	CASSYTSYNEQFF
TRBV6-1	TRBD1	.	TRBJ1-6	TGTGCCAGCAGCAACGACAGGGGGTGTAATTCACCCCTCCACTTT	CASSNDRGCNSPLHF
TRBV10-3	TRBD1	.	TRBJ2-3	TGTGCCGCCAGGGAGACAGGGGGCTCAGATACGCAGTATTTT	CAARETGGSDTQYF
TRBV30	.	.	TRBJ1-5	TGTGCCTGGAGCGACAGCGCGACCGGGCCCCAGCATTTT	CAWSDSATGPQHF
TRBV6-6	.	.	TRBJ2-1	TGTGCCAGCAGACCTTCGTACAATGAGCAGTTCTTC	CASRPSYNEQFF
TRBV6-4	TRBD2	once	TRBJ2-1	TGTGCCAGCAGGGAGCCTAGCGGGGGCAGCTCCTACAATGAGCAGTTCTTC	CASREPSGGSSYNEQFF
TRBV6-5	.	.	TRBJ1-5	TGTGCCAGCAGTTCGACAAGGGTCAATCAGCCCCAGCATTTT	CASSSTRVNQPQHF
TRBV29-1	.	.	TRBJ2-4	TGCAGCGTAAGGCCAGGGACGGTGAAAAACATTCAGTACTTC	CSVRPGTVKNIQYF
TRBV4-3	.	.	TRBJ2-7	TGCGCCAGCAGCCAAGATCTGCGGGGGCACTACGAGCAGTACTTC	CASSQDLRGHYEQYF
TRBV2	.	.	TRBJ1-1	TGTGCCAGCAGTGACCAGGGATCTATGAACACTGAAGCTTTCTTT	CASSDQGSMNTEAFF
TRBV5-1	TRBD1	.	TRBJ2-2	TGCGCCAGCAGTTACGGGACAGCGAACACCGGGGAGCTGTTTTTT	CASSYGTANTGELFF
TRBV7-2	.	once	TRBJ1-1	TGTGCCAGCAGCTTAGTAGGGGCCGGGGACACTGAAGCTTTCTTT	CASSLVGAGDTEAFF